These 31 T cell receptor beta chains were all obtained from the same sample, sequenced in a study of beta chain features in type 1 diabetes listed by TCRdb under 2018. What the research found in general, with its limitations: In all four CD4+ subsets, TCRB CDR3 length was moderately but significantly shorter in type 1 diabetes patients.

The library relied on the immunoSEQ multiplex PCR assay. The entire amount of isolated RNA was reverse transcribed using the High Capacity cDNA Reverse Transcription Kit, so the sequenced TCRB transcripts were expressed ones. The source is immuneACCESS, and TCRdb retained only in-frame sequences with V and J called. Part of the clones is not carried over; for the studies checked, unresolved V genes explain less than half of this, and the remainder is unexplained. A total of some 150,000 clones appear in this sample, 7% to 9.5% of them only once. Roughly 0.7% of the sample comes from the top ten. Antigen specificity for these receptors is unknown. The sample taken for sequencing was central memory CD4+ T cells from blood. These receptors were obtained from a woman in her twenties or thirties with type 1 diabetes.

The rearrangement joins TRBV27 to TRBJ2-1; 11 bases line up with TRBD2. CDR1 is MNHEY, CDR2 SMNVEV, per germline (reference sequence). Trimming took 5 bases from V and 4 from J; bases not matched to a gene: 7. The CDR3 consists of 16 residues. CDR3 sequence: CASSATLAGDYNEQFF. The CDR3 DNA reads TGTGCCAGCAGTGCGACACTAGCGGGAGATTACAATGAGCAGTTCTTC.

The sample holds a few counts of this clone. The chain combines TRBV9 with TRBJ2-1; D unclear. Trimming left V 2 bases short and J 5 bases short, with 8 bases between. CDR3 length: 13 amino acids. Germline loops: CDR1 SGDLS, CDR2 YYNGEE. The CDR3 nucleotides are TGTGCCAGCAGCGTGAGTAGCCACAATGAGCAGTTCTTC. Translating it yields CASSVSSHNEQFF.

This sequence joins TRBV5-1 and TRBJ1-2, with D possibly being TRBD1 (5 bases). Per germline, CDR1 SGHRS and CDR2 YFSETQ. V lost 4 bases and J 0 bases, leaving 7 bases between the germline ends. This CDR3 has 13 residues. CDR3: CASSDRANYGYTF. As DNA, the CDR3 is TGCGCCAGCAGCGACAGAGCTAACTATGGCTACACCTTC. The whole variable domain, filled in from reference TRBV5-1 and TRBJ1-2, reads KAGVTQTPRYLIKTRGQQVTLSCSPISGHRSVSWYQQTPGQGLQFLFEYFSETQRNKGNFPGRFSGRQFSNSRSEMNVSTLELGDSALYLCASSDRANYGYTFGSGTRLTVV.

The rearrangement links TRBV29-1 to TRBJ2-5; 7 bases are shared with TRBD2. V lost 5 bases to trimming and J lost 5 bases; unmatched junction nucleotides: 8. CDR1 SQVTM and CDR2 ANQGSEA come from the germline V gene. This CDR3 comprises 13 residues. The CDR3 reads CSVSGMGGETQYF. The DNA of the CDR3 is TGCAGCGTTAGCGGGATGGGAGGGGAGACCCAGTACTTC.

This sequence joins TRBV5-1 and TRBJ1-1; TRBD1 matches 7 bases. V lost 6 bases, J lost 5 bases, and 16 bases stayed unmatched. This CDR3 spans 16 amino acids. Per germline, CDR1 SGHRS and CDR2 YFSETQ. CDR3: CASTVDRDGYGTEAFF. The CDR3 coding sequence is TGCGCCAGCACTGTCGACAGGGATGGATACGGGACTGAAGCTTTCTTT.

This clone has just a few counts. The chain recombines TRBV4-3 with TRBJ1-2; the match to TRBD1 covers 9 bases. The J segment lost 7 bases and the V segment lost 0 bases, leaving 6 bases of the junction unmatched. From germline, CDR1 is LGHNA and CDR2 YSLEER. The CDR3 runs 15 residues. CDR3 residues: CASSQESQGALGYTF. The CDR3 DNA reads as TGCGCCAGCAGCCAAGAATCACAGGGGGCGCTTGGCTACACCTTC.

This clone was seen just once. The chain employs TRBV6-5 and TRBJ1-1; no clear D gene. The CDR3 length is 11 residues. Germline CDR1 is MNHEY and CDR2 is SVGAGI. Trimming shortened V by 6 bases and J by 7 bases, and 9 bases separated the two germline ends. CDR3 in amino acids: CASSNTYEAFF. In nucleotides, the CDR3 is TGTGCCAGCAGCAACACGTATGAAGCTTTCTTT.

The chain couples TRBV28 to TRBJ1-2; no firm D call. The V end was cut by 7 bases, the J end by 8 bases, with 11 bases between. The CDR3 has 11 amino acids. Germline assignment: CDR1 MDHEN and CDR2 SYDVKM. The CDR3 is CASNSDGGYTF. In DNA form, the CDR3 reads TGTGCCAGCAACAGTGATGGGGGCTACACCTTC.

The sample holds a few counts of this clone. The chain combines TRBV4-1 with TRBJ2-2; 9 bases line up with TRBD1. This CDR3 spans 16 amino acids. The V gene end was trimmed by 0 bases and the J gene end by 3 bases; junction bases not matched to a gene: 2. CDR1 is MGHRA and CDR2 is YSYEKL in the germline V gene. CDR3 coding DNA: TGCGCCAGCAGCCAAGAACAGGGGGCTGACACCGGGGAGCTGTTTTTT. It specifies CASSQEQGADTGELFF.

This clone has more than one count but fewer than ten. The gene calls are TRBV15 and TRBJ2-5; 9 nucleotides agree with TRBD1. This CDR3 spans 13 amino acids. Trimming cost V 3 bases and J 4 bases; bases outside gene matches: 0. The germline V gene encodes CDR1 LNHNV and CDR2 YYDKDF (reference sequence). The CDR3 loop is CATSRGQGETQYF. The CDR3 nucleotides are TGTGCCACCAGCAGGGGACAGGGAGAGACCCAGTACTTC.

The rearrangement links TRBV6-5 to TRBJ2-1; D is ambiguous. Germline lookup yields CDR1 MNHEY and CDR2 SVGAGI. V was clipped by 6 bases and J by 5 bases, with 8 bases between them. The CDR3 has 12 amino acids. The CDR3 protein is CASRERDNEQFF. The CDR3 nucleotides read TGTGCCAGCAGGGAGAGAGACAATGAGCAGTTCTTC.

This clone has a handful of counts. The chain has TRBV5-1 and TRBJ2-1; D ambiguous. Germline CDR1 is SGHRS and CDR2 is YFSETQ. V gave up 9 bases and J gave up 4 bases, with 11 bases separating them. The CDR3 contains 12 residues. The CDR3: CATRLNYNEQFF. CDR3 DNA: TGCGCCACCAGACTGAATTACAATGAGCAGTTCTTC.

This sequence joins TRBV5-4 and TRBJ1-1; D is unresolved. V lost 3 bases and J lost 1, with 13 bases in between. The CDR3 has 15 residues. Germline lookup yields CDR1 SGHNT and CDR2 YYREEE (reference sequence). The CDR3 region is CASSSPGGGNTEAFF. The CDR3 nucleotides read TGTGCCAGCAGCTCCCCAGGAGGTGGGAACACTGAAGCTTTCTTT.

The rearrangement links TRBV27 to TRBJ2-7; 9 bases fit TRBD2. The CDR3 consists of 15 residues. CDR1 is MNHEY and CDR2 is SMNVEV in the germline V gene (reference sequence). V shed 2 bases, J shed 3 bases, and the junction held 5 bases outside the gene matches. The chain's CDR3 is CASSLAGSGSYEQYF. DNA of the CDR3: TGTGCCAGCAGTTTAGCGGGTAGCGGGAGCTACGAGCAGTACTTC.

This chain joins TRBV30 and TRBJ1-4; D unclear. V lost 1 base to trimming and J lost 7 bases, with 10 bases between them. Germline CDR1 is GTSNPN and CDR2 is SVGIG (reference sequence). This CDR3 is built from 13 residues. The CDR3 nucleotides read TGTGCCTGGAGTGCCTACTCTAGTGAAAAACTGTTTTTT. It is translated as CAWSAYSSEKLFF.

V usage is TRBV18 and J usage is TRBJ2-7, with 14 bases aligning to TRBD2. The CDR3 length is 16 residues. Trimming took 8 bases from V and 1 from J; bases not matched to a gene: 7. Germline V CDR1 and CDR2: KGHSH, LQKENI. The CDR3, as DNA: TGTGCCAGCACGAAGGGACTAGCGGGAGTTTCCTACGAGCAGTACTTC. It specifies CASTKGLAGVSYEQYF.

The gene calls are TRBV30 and TRBJ1-5; D gene uncertain. The germline V and J ends were trimmed by 0 bases and 7 bases, with 10 bases remaining between them. Per germline, CDR1 GTSNPN and CDR2 SVGIG (reference sequence). This CDR3 comprises 13 residues. CDR3 loop: CAWSVQLRQPQHF. CDR3 sequence (DNA): TGTGCCTGGAGTGTACAGTTAAGGCAGCCCCAGCATTTT.

The V call is TRBV5-1, the J call TRBJ2-5; 9 positions match TRBD1. There are 16 residues in the CDR3. The trim removed 0 bases at V and 2 bases at J, leaving 5 bases unmatched. Germline-derived CDR1 and CDR2 are SGHRS and YFSETQ. Here the CDR3 reads CASSLGPGTGQETQYF. CDR3 nucleotides: TGCGCCAGCAGCTTGGGCCCCGGGACAGGGCAAGAGACCCAGTACTTC.

The table lists this clone with a count of one. The chain carries TRBV5-1 and TRBJ2-1; D is undetermined. The CDR3 has 13 amino acids. Germline-derived CDR1 and CDR2 are SGHRS and YFSETQ. The V end was cut by 0 bases, the J end by 7 bases, with 8 bases between. The CDR3 DNA sequence: TGCGCCAGCAGCTTGGATATGACAAATGAGCAGTTCTTC. Translated: CASSLDMTNEQFF.

V usage is TRBV11-3 and J usage is TRBJ2-3; the match to TRBD1 covers 7 bases. The CDR3 loop spans 16 amino acids. The trim removed 1 base at V and 2 bases at J, leaving 6 bases unmatched. Germline-derived CDR1 and CDR2 are SGHNT and YENEEA. The CDR3 here is CASSLAGTEITDTQYF. DNA for the CDR3: TGTGCCAGCAGCTTAGCAGGGACAGAGATCACAGATACGCAGTATTTT.

The table lists this clone with a few counts. The V gene is TRBV7-9, the J gene TRBJ1-5; D remains ambiguous. This CDR3 spans 15 amino acids. From germline, CDR1 is SEHNR and CDR2 FQNEAQ (reference sequence). V was cut by 5 bases and J by 4 bases, with 15 bases left in between. For the CDR3, the DNA is TGTGCCAGCAGCCCCTTGGGCAGTGAAAATCAGCCCCAGCATTTT. The encoded protein is CASSPLGSENQPQHF. Full variable domain (rest looked up from reference TRBV7-9 and TRBJ1-5): DTGVSQNPRHKITKRGQNVTFRCDPISEHNRLYWYRQTLGQGPEFLTYFQNEAQLEKSRLLSDRFSAERPKGSFSTLEIQRTEQGDSAMYLCASSPLGSENQPQHFGDGTRLSIL.

This clone showed up just a few times. V is TRBV18 and J is TRBJ2-5; D is perhaps TRBD1 (6 bases). From germline, CDR1 is KGHSH and CDR2 LQKENI. V lost 2 bases and J lost 2, with 15 bases in between. The CDR3 sequence is 16 residues long. DNA of the CDR3: TGTGCCAGCTCACCAGTACAGGGAAATAGACAAGAGACCCAGTACTTC. Its protein product is CASSPVQGNRQETQYF.

This chain joins TRBV7-2 and TRBJ1-1; unclear D gene. The CDR3 extends over 13 amino acids. Germline assignment: CDR1 SGHTA and CDR2 FQGNSA. V dropped 6 bases and J dropped 1 base, with 9 bases sitting between them. The CDR3 DNA reads TGTGCCAGCAGACGAAACACGAACACTGAAGCTTTCTTT. Its translation is CASRRNTNTEAFF.

The J gene is TRBJ1-5, the V gene TRBV15; D is possibly TRBD1 (6 bases). V lost 4 bases and J 7 bases, leaving 20 bases between the germline ends. The CDR3 has 16 residues. The germline V gene has CDR1 LNHNV and CDR2 YYDKDF (reference sequence). The DNA for the CDR3 is TGTGCCACCAGCAAACATCCGGCGGGGGCCGGGCAGCCCCAGCATTTT. This sequence encodes CATSKHPAGAGQPQHF.

The table lists this clone with a few counts. The CDR3, as DNA: TGTGCCAGCTCACCGCCGGGACTAGCCCGCGGAAGCACAGATACGCAGTATTTT. This translates into CASSPPGLARGSTDTQYF. The rearrangement uses TRBV18 and TRBJ2-3; TRBD2 agrees at 9 bases. V shed 3 bases and J 0 bases; nucleotides not matched to a gene: 10. The CDR3 has 18 residues. Germline V gene sequence: CDR1 KGHSH, CDR2 LQKENI.

This clone has more than one count but fewer than ten. This rearrangement joins TRBV2 to TRBJ2-2, with TRBD2 as a possible D gene (6 bases). The V gene lost 5 bases and the J gene lost 4 bases, with 11 bases spanning the gap. Germline CDR1 is SNHLY and CDR2 is FYNNEI. The CDR3 is made up of 14 amino acids. CDR3 nucleotide sequence: TGTGCCAGCAGTAGGGACTTGATCACCGGGGAGCTGTTTTTT. Protein product: CASSRDLITGELFF. Full variable domain (remainder filled in from reference TRBV2 and TRBJ2-2): EPEVTQTPSHQVTQMGQEVILRCVPISNHLYFYWYRQILGQKVEFLVSFYNNEISEKSEIFDDQFSVERPDGSNFTLKIRSTKLEDSAMYFCASSRDLITGELFFGEGSRLTVL.

With respect to this clone: Germline is not matched at one junction end, which may reflect a read error. This sample also contains other DNA sequences that code for the same CDR3. The chain recombines TRBV30 with TRBJ2-7; perhaps TRBD2 as D (6 bases). The CDR3 is made up of 11 amino acids. In germline, CDR1 is GTSNPN, CDR2 SVGIG (reference sequence). CDR3 loop: CARRAAYEQYF. Here the CDR3 DNA reads TGCGCCCGGAGGGCGGCATACGAGCAGTACTTC. The full variable domain, rest sourced from reference TRBV30 and TRBJ2-7, is SQTIHQWPATLVQPVGSPLSLECTVEGTSNPNLYWYRQAAGRGLQLLFYSVGIGQISSEVPQNLSASRPQDRQFILSSKKLLLSDSGFYLCARRAAYEQYFGPGTRLTVT.

The table lists this clone with a few counts. The V call is TRBV30, the J call TRBJ2-7; tentatively, D is TRBD2 (6 bases). V lost 3 bases, J lost 2 bases, and 14 bases lay in between. This CDR3 has 14 amino acids. Germline CDR1 and CDR2: GTSNPN and SVGIG (reference sequence). The CDR3 DNA follows: TGTGCCTGGAGCTTCGGGACTGTAACCTACGAGCAGTACTTC. It yields the protein CAWSFGTVTYEQYF.

CDR3 in amino acids: CASSLALAGGETQYF. The CDR3 nucleotides read TGTGCCAGCAGCTTGGCACTAGCGGGAGGAGAGACCCAGTACTTC. The chain carries TRBV5-4 and TRBJ2-5; 12 bases match TRBD2. Trimming took 0 bases from V and 4 from J; bases not matched to a gene: 1. The length of the CDR3 is 15 residues. Germline CDR1 SGHNT, CDR2 YYREEE (reference sequence).

The chain combines TRBV19 with TRBJ2-7; D gene uncertain. The V gene's germline CDR1 is LNHDA and CDR2 SQIVND (reference sequence). The CDR3 totals 14 residues. Trimming cost V 7 bases and J 3 bases, with 16 bases left between them. DNA for the CDR3: TGTGCCAGTACCCCCGGCGAAGCGTTCTACGAGCAGTACTTC. Protein sequence: CASTPGEAFYEQYF. Full variable domain (remainder filled in from reference TRBV19 and TRBJ2-7): DGGITQSPKYLFRKEGQNVTLSCEQNLNHDAMYWYRQDPGQGLRLIYYSQIVNDFQKGDIAEGYSVSREKKESFPLTVTSAQKNPTAFYLCASTPGEAFYEQYFGPGTRLTVT.

This clone has only a few counts. The genes are TRBV2 and TRBJ2-1; 8 positions match TRBD1. The CDR3 length is 15 residues. J lost 7 bases, V lost 3 bases, and 8 bases had no gene match. From germline, CDR1 is SNHLY and CDR2 FYNNEI. The CDR3 region is CASSDATGVGNEQFF. In DNA, the CDR3 is TGTGCCAGCAGTGATGCGACAGGGGTAGGGAATGAGCAGTTCTTC.